This T cell receptor beta chain was observed in a study of shared clonotypes between healthy human individuals. Findings of the study overall: Between a handful of donors, naive CD4 clonotypes were shared at a level of about 5%. Non-shared clonotypes showed lower generation probabilities than clonotypes common to all four donors. Only blood was sampled; tissue repertoires likely differ.

A note on this clone: The antigen remains unidentified.

This CDR3 spans 15 amino acids. The V and J ends lost 2 bases and 8 bases, in that order; junction bases with no gene match: 7. Germline CDR1 and CDR2: SEHNR and FQNEAQ (reference sequence). Sequencing was performed with immunoSEQ multiplex PCR; in TCRdb, only in-frame clones are kept and a portion is missing. The sample contains 2 million to 3 million clones, roughly 92% of which appear only once. The V call is TRBV7-9, the J call TRBJ1-4; 8 nucleotides align to TRBD1. What was sequenced was naive CD4+ T cells sorted from blood. Described subset: CD45RA+ positively selected. This TCR came from a man younger than 35 in good health. The CDR3 here is CASSLQGQVGEKLFF. CDR3 coding DNA: TGTGCCAGCAGCTTACAGGGACAGGTCGGAGAAAAACTGTTTTTT.